This TCR beta chain was sequenced in a study of control samples from healthy donors and cancer patients. Profiling relied on immunoSEQ multiplex PCR, and the TCRdb table lists in-frame clones only, not all of them. The sample yields 170,000 or so clones, around 90% seen once. V lost 4 bases and J 6 bases, leaving 13 bases between the germline ends. The germline gives CDR1 SGHNT, CDR2 YYREEE (reference sequence). The CDR3 is 14 amino acids. The sequencing input was blood. The clonotype originates from a woman in her 50s in good health. The V call is TRBV5-4, the J call TRBJ1-4; D unresolved. The CDR3 here is CASSQGWGDEKLFF. CDR3 in DNA: TGTGCCAGCAGCCAAGGGTGGGGAGATGAAAAACTGTTTTTT.